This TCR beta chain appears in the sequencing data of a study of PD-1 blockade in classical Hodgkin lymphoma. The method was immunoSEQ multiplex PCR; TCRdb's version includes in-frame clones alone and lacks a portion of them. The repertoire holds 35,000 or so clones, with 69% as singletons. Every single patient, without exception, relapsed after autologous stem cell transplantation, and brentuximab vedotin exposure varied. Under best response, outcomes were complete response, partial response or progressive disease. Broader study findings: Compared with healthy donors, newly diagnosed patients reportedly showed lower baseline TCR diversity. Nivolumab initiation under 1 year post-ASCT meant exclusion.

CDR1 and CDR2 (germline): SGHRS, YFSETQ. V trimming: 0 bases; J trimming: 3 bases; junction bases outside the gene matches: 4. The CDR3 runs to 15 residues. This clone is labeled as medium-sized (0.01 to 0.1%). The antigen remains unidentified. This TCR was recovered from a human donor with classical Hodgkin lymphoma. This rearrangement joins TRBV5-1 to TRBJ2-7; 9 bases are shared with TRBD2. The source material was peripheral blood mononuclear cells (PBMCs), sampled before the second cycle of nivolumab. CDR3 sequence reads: CASSLGLAGNYEQYF. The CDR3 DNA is TGCGCCAGCAGCTTGGGCCTAGCGGGAAACTACGAGCAGTACTTC.